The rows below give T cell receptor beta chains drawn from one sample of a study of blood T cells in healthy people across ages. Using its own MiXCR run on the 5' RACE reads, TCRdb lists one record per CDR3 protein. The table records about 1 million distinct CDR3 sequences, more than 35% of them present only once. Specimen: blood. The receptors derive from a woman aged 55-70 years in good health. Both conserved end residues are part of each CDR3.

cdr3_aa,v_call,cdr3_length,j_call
CARGTSGTNGELFF,TRBV6-5,14,TRBJ2-2
CSATSLLAGGVNEQFF,TRBV20-1,16,TRBJ2-1
CSARTGGYGYTF,TRBV20-1,12,TRBJ1-2
CASMGGNSYEQYF,TRBV2,13,TRBJ2-7
CSAQSLDRGYTDTQYF,TRBV20-1,16,TRBJ2-3
CASSVEQGGDTQYF,TRBV9,14,TRBJ2-3
CASSSGGREQETQYF,TRBV28,15,TRBJ2-5
CSASRGTSGAYNEQYF,TRBV20-1,16,TRBJ2-7
CASSEPVQGNQPQHF,TRBV6-1,15,TRBJ1-5
CSKTQGPSLFGEQFF,TRBV29-1,15,TRBJ2-1
CSARRDRSTAQYF,TRBV20-1,13,TRBJ2-5
CASSLRMGSYEQYF,TRBV13,14,TRBJ2-7
CASSPRQPVAFF,TRBV5-5,12,TRBJ1-1
CASSQETGTVGGELFF,TRBV4-1,16,TRBJ2-2
CASSPGGGVEQYF,TRBV4-2,13,TRBJ2-7
CASSSPVTYEQYF,TRBV5-1,13,TRBJ2-7
CASSLTSGSYNEQFF,TRBV6-5,15,TRBJ2-1
CSARSPGGLAGLEQFF,TRBV20-1,16,TRBJ2-1
CSAPIDRIYGYTF,TRBV20-1,13,TRBJ1-2
CASTEGRKSDTQYF,TRBV6-2/TRBV6-3,14,TRBJ2-3
CASSPNLLETQYF,TRBV11-2,13,TRBJ2-5
CASSESTGTKTQYF,TRBV6-1,14,TRBJ2-5
CASSLVRGPGETQYF,TRBV11-2,15,NA
CSAPGQGNTEAFF,TRBV20-1,13,TRBJ1-1
CASSQSFFAVTSGNYEQYF,TRBV16,19,TRBJ2-7
CASSVGGTQPQHF,TRBV7-2,13,TRBJ1-5
CASSARDRGTGELFF,TRBV9,15,TRBJ2-2
CSARRGGFRVNTEAFF,TRBV20-1,16,TRBJ1-1
CASTGQGLETQYF,TRBV5-5,13,TRBJ2-5
CSVEPGTGAGEQYF,TRBV29-1,14,TRBJ2-7
CSARGEGRGKEQFF,TRBV20-1,14,TRBJ2-1
CSALGTGFSGANVLTF,TRBV20-1,16,TRBJ2-6
CASRNRVHYGYTF,TRBV12-3/TRBV12-4,13,TRBJ1-2
CASSALIQETQYF,TRBV27,13,TRBJ2-5
CASSGLAGLDEQFF,TRBV2,14,TRBJ2-1
CASSSTTSGSGEQFF,TRBV5-1,15,TRBJ2-1
CASSGVEQYF,TRBV28,10,TRBJ2-7
CSARDGRGDYGYTF,TRBV20-1,14,TRBJ1-2
CASSQSSGSVSDTQYF,TRBV11-3,16,TRBJ2-3
CASSTGTSSRTDTQYF,TRBV11-2,16,TRBJ2-3
CSASVRLVHKYEQYF,TRBV20-1,15,TRBJ2-7
CASSLGVHTDTQYF,TRBV5-1,14,TRBJ2-3
CASSVGTSGRDTQYF,TRBV19,15,TRBJ2-3
CASSTSETIYGYTF,TRBV12-3/TRBV12-4,14,TRBJ1-2
CASRPGLAGAGELFF,TRBV6-5,15,TRBJ2-2
CASSPRQGADEQFF,TRBV27,14,TRBJ2-1
CASNTLWCYSYEQYF,TRBV4-1,15,TRBJ2-7
CASSPGQGIGQPQHF,TRBV5-1,15,TRBJ1-5
CASSLAGGRGGELFF,TRBV7-2,15,TRBJ2-2
CASSVTSGRPRGSYNEQFF,TRBV9,19,TRBJ2-1
CASSLRLAGIGADTQYF,TRBV7-2,17,TRBJ2-3
CASSLTGGVKNIQYF,TRBV12-3/TRBV12-4,15,TRBJ2-4
CASSLPGGSRRGKQFF,TRBV27,16,TRBJ2-1
CASSGWTGVQETQYF,TRBV5-1,15,TRBJ2-5